The TCR beta chain under discussion was sequenced for a study of T cells in lung cancer brain metastases (dated by TCRdb to 2017 to 2018). Concerning the study at large: Of the 20 patients, seventeen had a history of tobacco use, with a median of approximately 40 pack-years. About 90% of the roughly 20 patients received no interval therapy between primary and metastasis resection. The median interval between acquisition of the primary specimen and acquisition of the brain metastasis specimen was 348 days. The study compared TCR beta CDR3 repertoires between fully resected primary non-small cell lung cancers and paired brain metastases. A cohort of 20 patients was included, from whom 40 specimens were contributed, with one primary lung lesion and one brain metastasis obtained from each patient. The median age of the patients at first diagnosis was under 60 years, and the group included about 9 males and some 11 females. Primary and metastatic specimens both had an average DNA integrity number of around 4, with no significant difference between the two sites.

Resection was performed in the patients for synchronous oligometastatic disease or for delayed recurrence of a solitary brain metastasis. Patients with a history of multiple malignancies were excluded so that cancers other than NSCLC would not be included. Tumor areas were macrodissected from roughly 5 deparaffinized roughly 10 um unstained sections under guidance from marked H&E slides. All specimens were formalin-fixed and paraffin-embedded (FFPE). The AllPrep DNA/RNA FFPE Kit was used for extraction of genomic DNA. A remark on this clone: The antigen it recognizes is unknown. No much larger clonotype is one base removed from it; base qualities were not supplied.

Each sample received about 2.24 to 5.5 ug of genomic DNA as input, and the DNA input was kept equal within each pair of samples. TCR beta libraries were constructed with the immunoSEQ hsTCRbeta Kit, with multiplexed V and J gene primers used across two PCR steps. Pooled libraries, together with positive and negative controls, were sequenced on an Illumina MiSeq with a 100-cycle paired-end protocol. Regarding the original processing steps: The immunoSEQ vendor processed the raw data into normalized, annotated TCR beta repertoire reports. Richness was counted as unique clones by nucleotide sequence, and total richness was extrapolated with the iChao1 and Efron-Thisted estimators. To characterize and compare the paired lesions, the analysis used Pielou's evenness, Simpson's index, the proportional abundance of the top-ten clones, and the Morisita overlap index. Sourced from immuneACCESS, this table was stored by TCRdb with only in-frame sequences that have V and J called. A share of the clones is absent; for the studies checked, an unresolved V gene accounts for under half, and the remainder has no known explanation. The DNA gave D and trimming, while V, J and clone size come from that table. Here the sample has 5,000 to 6,500 clones; 80% to 90% occur a single time. About 4% of the sample is taken by the ten largest.

The full study reports these points: Most clones were specific to a single lesion, and paired lesions overlapped only to a limited degree (mean Morisita index around 0.23). Compared with their paired primaries, brain metastases had significantly fewer unique productive clones (median about 1,500 versus 4,500). In brain metastases, the ten most abundant clones accounted for a significantly larger fraction of the repertoire than in primaries, a finding that suggests clonal expansion. The study could not control for the effects of preoperative corticosteroids on T cell infiltration in brain metastases. DNA fragmentation in FFPE samples may have prevented retrieval of the complete infiltrating T cell repertoire.

CDR1 is given as SGHRS and CDR2 as YFSETQ, both from the germline V gene. Trimming takes 4 bases from V and 5 bases from J, and the germline ends sit 18 bases apart. Measured from the cysteine to the phenylalanine, the CDR3 is 15 residues long. CDR3 DNA only is kept here, 45 bases in frame from base 1. Specimen: tumor tissue from the primary lung tumor. The cell subset or site label, as the study defines it: primary lung cancer lesion. The sequence derives from a man between 65 and 79 years old with non-small cell lung cancer. The chain employs TRBV5-1 and TRBJ1-1; perhaps TRBD1 is the D gene, with 6 bases matching. The CDR3 region: CASSSGTLLETEAFF. The bases read TGCGCCAGCAGCAGCGGGACACTCCTGGAAACTGAAGCTTTCTTT.